A selection of T cell receptor beta chains follows, all from one sample in a study of blood T cell repertoires in COVID-19. Clones were sequenced by immunoSEQ multiplex PCR, and TCRdb holds only the in-frame ones, with some missing. The table lists over 350,000 clones, about 85% of them singletons. Sequences were obtained from PBMCs or T cells enriched from blood (not recorded which). The receptors were gathered from a woman between 18 and 30 years old with acute COVID-19. CDR3s include the opening cysteine and the closing phenylalanine or tryptophan. Each record gives: V gene, J gene, D gene, CDR3 protein. D genes are given only for firm matches.

V: TRBV7-9; J: TRBJ2-3; D: TRBD2; CDR3: CASTPSGTSPSTDTQYF
V: TRBV4-1; J: TRBJ1-2; D: TRBD1; CDR3: CASSRGTGEGYTF
V: TRBV16; J: TRBJ2-7; D: .; CDR3: CASSQRDRPSYEQYF
V: TRBV3-1/TRBV3-2; J: TRBJ2-7; D: .; CDR3: CASGEDNYEQYF
V: TRBV4-1; J: TRBJ2-1; D: .; CDR3: CASSQDLERPPAYNEQFF
V: TRBV18; J: TRBJ1-3; D: .; CDR3: CASSPQQGYGNTIYF
V: TRBV3-1/TRBV3-2; J: TRBJ1-6; D: TRBD1; CDR3: CASSQERGTGGSPLHF
V: TRBV2; J: TRBJ1-1; D: .; CDR3: CASTGITMNTEAFF
V: TRBV9; J: TRBJ1-2; D: .; CDR3: CASSVGPGGYTF
V: TRBV6-5; J: TRBJ2-7; D: TRBD2; CDR3: CASSRSLAGDEQYF
V: TRBV29-1; J: TRBJ2-2; D: .; CDR3: CSAYGGTGELFF
V: TRBV5-8; J: TRBJ1-5; D: .; CDR3: CASSLVRGANQPQHF
V: TRBV4-1; J: TRBJ1-1; D: .; CDR3: CASSQSDGGKSNTEAFF
V: TRBV5-1; J: TRBJ2-3; D: .; CDR3: CASSLGRASTDTQYF
V: TRBV10-3; J: TRBJ1-2; D: .; CDR3: CAISTGGSNYGYTF
V: TRBV10-3; J: TRBJ2-1; D: TRBD2; CDR3: CAISEILAGENNEQFF
V: TRBV7-9; J: TRBJ2-7; D: TRBD2; CDR3: CASSPRTSGPYYEQYF
V: TRBV5-5; J: TRBJ2-5; D: TRBD2; CDR3: CASSRTLAGGPQETQYF
V: TRBV29-1; J: TRBJ2-5; D: .; CDR3: CSVGSIGTHQETQYF
V: TRBV30; J: TRBJ1-6; D: .; CDR3: CAWNRYNSPLHF
V: TRBV18; J: TRBJ1-6; D: .; CDR3: CASSPQGTINSPLHF
V: TRBV27; J: TRBJ2-6; D: .; CDR3: CASKRGSGANVLTF
V: TRBV5-1; J: TRBJ2-5; D: TRBD2; CDR3: CASNWGLAGETQYF
V: TRBV4-1; J: TRBJ2-1; D: TRBD2; CDR3: CASSPRSGLDRFF
V: TRBV9; J: TRBJ2-4; D: .; CDR3: CASSLNTGLENIQYF
V: TRBV7-8; J: TRBJ1-5; D: TRBD1; CDR3: CASSLEGAGRNQPQHF
V: TRBV11-2; J: TRBJ2-7; D: TRBD1; CDR3: CASSWGGQGAYEQYF
V: TRBV2; J: TRBJ1-3; D: .; CDR3: CASRGDSGNTIYF
V: TRBV6-5; J: TRBJ2-7; D: .; CDR3: CASSSGQGLYEQYF
V: TRBV19; J: TRBJ1-2; D: .; CDR3: CASSISGGYTF
V: TRBV5-4; J: TRBJ1-6; D: TRBD1; CDR3: CASSLVSGGLGSPLHF
V: TRBV7-2; J: TRBJ1-6; D: .; CDR3: CASSLVRSSYNSPLHF
V: TRBV28; J: TRBJ2-7; D: .; CDR3: CASSLSPNSSISYEQYF